This T cell receptor beta chain was identified in a study of tumor-infiltrating lymphocytes in primary liver carcinoma. Study at large: Tumors, staged T1-T3 N0M0, spanned about 4 to 10 cm. Notes on the study in general: The top-250-clone fraction was significantly higher in tumors than in blood (p = 0.039).

As to this clonotype: Its antigen is currently unknown.

With a constant-region primer, TCR beta cDNA was made from around 530 ng of total RNA. Libraries for TCR beta were built through three nested multiplex PCR rounds, which together made up a slightly modified ARM-PCR procedure. The first two PCR rounds used TRBV1-TRBV30 forward primers with a C-beta reverse primer, roughly 10 cycles each. TCRdb redid the calling of the multiplex PCR reads with MiXCR, one entry per CDR3 protein. The sample includes about 300,000 distinct CDR3 sequences, 65% of them seen just once. Unsorted whole blood supplied the blood RNA, and germline DNA was isolated too. Presurgery, around 4 milliliters of peripheral blood were collected. Germline CDR1 is MNHEY and CDR2 is SMNVEV (reference sequence). Germline trimming cut 6 bases from V and 4 bases from J; bases unmatched to any gene: 4. There are 13 residues in the CDR3.

The receptor comes from a middle-aged man with primary liver carcinoma and hepatitis B virus infection. The chain carries TRBV27 and TRBJ1-2; TRBD1 matches 8 bases. The specimen sequenced was peripheral blood. In nucleotides, the CDR3 is TGTGCCAGCAGGCTAGACAGGGGCTATGGCTACACCTTC. This encodes CASRLDRGYGYTF.